One and the same sample provided the 23 T cell receptor beta chains below, sequenced in a study of blood T cell repertoires in COVID-19. Assay used: immunoSEQ multiplex PCR; TCRdb lists only in-frame clones, some missing. The sample includes 300,000 to 500,000 clones, over 75% of them seen just once. Source material: PBMCs or T cells enriched from blood (not recorded which). The receptors were gathered from a woman younger than 45 with acute COVID-19.

The V call is TRBV11-1, the J call TRBJ1-1; 8 bases align to TRBD1. Germline CDR1 reads SGHAT; CDR2 reads FQDESV (reference sequence). Trimming took 4 bases from V and 3 from J; bases not matched to a gene: 7. The CDR3 is made up of 15 amino acids. CDR3 in DNA: TGTGCCAGCAGCTCCCGGGACAGGATACACACTGAAGCTTTCTTT. Translating gives CASSSRDRIHTEAFF.

This clone was detected only a few times. The chain carries TRBV5-6 and TRBJ2-2, with a weak D call TRBD1 (7 bases). Between the trimmed V and J ends, which lost 0 bases and 5 bases, there was a span of 8 bases. This CDR3 is built from 14 residues. CDR1 SGHDT and CDR2 YYEEEE come from the germline V gene. Here the CDR3 DNA reads TGTGCCAGCAGCTTGGCAGGGGGGACCGGGGAGCTGTTTTTT. It encodes CASSLAGGTGELFF.

In DNA form, the CDR3 reads TGTGCCAGCAGCTCGTACCCTCTCGGACAGCGCGAGCAGTACTTC. Protein sequence: CASSSYPLGQREQYF. V and J are TRBV7-8 and TRBJ2-7; D may be TRBD1 (6 bases). The ends were cut back, 4 bases at V and 6 bases at J, with 19 bases in the middle. Germline V gene sequence: CDR1 SGHVS, CDR2 FQNEAQ. This CDR3 spans 15 amino acids.

The J gene is TRBJ1-4, the V gene TRBV2; D might be TRBD1 (6 bases). The CDR3 length is 14 residues. The germline gives CDR1 SNHLY, CDR2 FYNNEI. Deletions cut 5 bases from V and 8 bases from J, with 15 bases between. DNA for the CDR3: TGTGCCAGCAGTCTTGAACAGGGTGGAGAAAAACTGTTTTTT. Amino acids: CASSLEQGGEKLFF.

The genes are TRBV6-4 and TRBJ2-1; a weak D match, TRBD1 (6 bases). CDR1 is MRHNA and CDR2 is SNTAGT in the germline V gene. The germline V and J ends were trimmed by 3 bases and 0 bases, with 12 bases remaining between them. CDR3 size: 16 residues. CDR3 DNA sequence: TGTGCCAGCAGTGAGACAGGTCTCGCCTCCTACAATGAGCAGTTCTTC. Protein sequence: CASSETGLASYNEQFF.

This clone has only a few counts. J is TRBJ2-1 and V is TRBV5-6; TRBD2 agrees at 8 bases. The CDR3 totals 12 residues. The germline V gene encodes CDR1 SGHDT and CDR2 YYEEEE. V trimming: 2 bases; J trimming: 13 bases; junction bases outside the gene matches: 5. In DNA form, the CDR3 reads TGTGCCAGCAGCTTCACCGGGACTAGACAGTTCTTC. The encoded protein is CASSFTGTRQFF.

The chain employs TRBV12-5 and TRBJ2-3; no firm D call. This CDR3 contains 15 residues. Germline values: CDR1 LGHNT, CDR2 FRNRAP. Deletions cut 2 bases from V and 0 bases from J, with 9 bases between. The CDR3 DNA reads TGTGCTAGTGGTTTGTTCCCCGGTAGCACAGATACGCAGTATTTT. Encoded protein: CASGLFPGSTDTQYF.

This CDR3 is CASKGQTNEKLFF. The CDR3, as DNA: TGTGCCAGCAAGGGACAGACTAATGAAAAACTGTTTTTT. The chain couples TRBV2 to TRBJ1-4; 7 bases line up with TRBD1. Germline V gene lookup returns CDR1 SNHLY and CDR2 FYNNEI. V lost 7 bases and J lost 2; bases outside the gene matches: 1. The CDR3 has 13 amino acids.

This chain connects TRBV2 to TRBJ2-5, with 13 bases fitting TRBD2. J gave up 4 bases and V 6 bases, and 17 bases lay outside the gene matches. CDR1 is SNHLY and CDR2 is FYNNEI in the germline V gene. The CDR3 sequence is 19 residues long. Written as DNA, the CDR3 is TGTGCCAGCAGGCCCAGAGCCACTAGCGGGGGGGCCAATCGAGAGACCCAGTACTTC. Translated, it gives CASRPRATSGGANRETQYF.

This clone has a handful of counts. The V and J genes are TRBV15 and TRBJ2-7, with D possibly matching TRBD2 (5 bases). This CDR3 spans 14 amino acids. Trimming removed 0 bases from V and 3 bases from J, with 9 bases in between. The V gene's germline CDR1 is LNHNV and CDR2 YYDKDF (reference sequence). The CDR3: CATSRERDVYEQYF. CDR3 DNA: TGTGCCACCAGCAGAGAACGGGATGTCTACGAGCAGTACTTC.

The V gene is TRBV24-1, the J gene TRBJ2-7; D remains unclear. V was clipped by 4 bases and J by 0 bases, with 9 bases between them. CDR3 length equals 14 residues. From germline, CDR1 is KGHDR and CDR2 SFDVKD. CDR3 in amino acids: CATSERHRSYEQYF. CDR3 DNA sequence: TGTGCCACCAGTGAACGACACCGCTCCTACGAGCAGTACTTC.

This chain uses TRBV7-3 with TRBJ2-3; 13 positions agree with TRBD2. The CDR3 covers 18 residues. Germline CDR1 is SGHTA and CDR2 is FQGTGA. Unmatched junction bases numbered 9, after V lost 2 bases and J lost 4 bases. This chain's CDR3 is CASSLWSTSGGRADTQYF. CDR3 in DNA: TGTGCCAGCAGCTTATGGTCGACTAGCGGGGGGCGGGCAGATACGCAGTATTTT.

The chain has TRBV15 and TRBJ1-6, with D tentatively TRBD1 (5 bases). The germline V gene has CDR1 LNHNV and CDR2 YYDKDF (reference sequence). V dropped 1 base and J dropped 9 bases, with 13 bases sitting between them. The CDR3 spans 15 residues. CDR3 in amino acids: CATSRVGRDGSPLHF. DNA of the CDR3: TGTGCCACCAGCAGAGTGGGCAGGGATGGTTCACCCCTCCACTTT.

This sequence joins TRBV7-9 and TRBJ1-4; 8 bases agree with TRBD1. The CDR3 has 15 amino acids. The V and J ends lost 5 bases and 0 bases, in that order; junction bases with no gene match: 2. Germline V lookup: CDR1 SEHNR, CDR2 FQNEAQ (reference sequence). In DNA, the CDR3 is TGTGCCAGCAGCCCACAGGGGGCAACTAATGAAAAACTGTTTTTT. Protein product: CASSPQGATNEKLFF.

The J gene is TRBJ2-2, the V gene TRBV12-3 or TRBV12-4; 9 nucleotides align to TRBD1. This CDR3 region has 13 residues. Trimming at V came to 6 bases and at J to 7 bases, leaving 3 bases not matched to a gene. The chain's CDR3 is CASRDRGVGELFF. DNA for the CDR3: TGTGCCAGCAGGGACAGGGGTGTCGGGGAGCTGTTTTTT.

The CDR3 nucleotides are TGTGCCACCAGTGATACTAGATCTGGGGCCAACGTCCTGACTTTC. This translates into CATSDTRSGANVLTF. The chain links TRBV24-1 to TRBJ2-6; perhaps TRBD2 as D (5 bases). The germline V and J ends were trimmed by 3 bases and 1 base, with 6 bases remaining between them. The germline V gene encodes CDR1 KGHDR and CDR2 SFDVKD. This CDR3 contains 15 residues.

This clone was seen a single time. This chain uses TRBV6-5 with TRBJ1-5, with TRBD1 identical over 10 bases. The germline CDR1 and CDR2 sequences are MNHEY and SVGAGI. The CDR3 covers 15 residues. V shed 6 bases and J 3 bases; nucleotides not matched to a gene: 5. This CDR3 is CASRPTGGPNQPQHF. The CDR3 DNA is TGTGCCAGCAGACCGACAGGGGGCCCCAATCAGCCCCAGCATTTT.

The chain has TRBV9 and TRBJ2-7; TRBD2 is a possible D gene (6 bases). This CDR3 region has 15 residues. Per the germline V gene, CDR1 is SGDLS and CDR2 is YYNGEE. V gave up 0 bases and J gave up 2 bases, with 12 bases separating them. The CDR3 DNA follows: TGTGCCAGCAGCGTAGATGGGGGGACCCCCTACGAGCAGTACTTC. Protein: CASSVDGGTPYEQYF.

The rearrangement uses TRBV14 and TRBJ1-2, with 7 positions matching TRBD1. The J segment lost 4 bases and the V segment lost 1 base, leaving 6 bases of the junction unmatched. The CDR3 has 15 residues. Germline V lookup: CDR1 SGHDN, CDR2 FVKESK. CDR3 protein: CASSQVGTEFYGYTF. CDR3 DNA sequence: TGTGCCAGCAGCCAAGTGGGGACAGAATTCTATGGCTACACCTTC.

This clone was recorded a few times. The chain couples TRBV7-2 to TRBJ1-1; 8 bases map to TRBD1. Losses at the gene ends were 5 bases for V and 1 base for J; bases not matched to a gene: 6. The germline V gene has CDR1 SGHTA and CDR2 FQGNSA. The CDR3 loop spans 15 amino acids. CDR3 coding DNA: TGTGCCAGCAGCGGACAGGGAGGAGGGAACACTGAAGCTTTCTTT. Amino acid sequence: CASSGQGGGNTEAFF.

The chain employs TRBV7-9 and TRBJ2-6, with D perhaps TRBD1 (6 bases). Trimming left V 0 bases short and J 2 bases short, with 11 bases between. This CDR3 region has 17 residues. Germline CDR1 reads SEHNR; CDR2 reads FQNEAQ (reference sequence). The CDR3: CASSLAQGTAGANVLTF. In DNA, the CDR3 is TGTGCCAGCAGCTTAGCACAGGGAACTGCTGGGGCCAACGTCCTGACTTTC.

This chain links TRBV19 with TRBJ1-1; no clear D. Trimming stripped 3 bases from V and 0 bases from J, with 14 bases between. CDR1 is LNHDA and CDR2 is SQIVND in the germline V gene (reference sequence). This CDR3 contains 16 residues. The CDR3 reads CASSIEGTRMNTEAFF. CDR3 sequence (DNA): TGTGCCAGTAGTATTGAGGGTACAAGGATGAACACTGAAGCTTTCTTT.

This rearrangement joins TRBV5-4 to TRBJ1-4, with D perhaps TRBD1 (5 bases). The germline V and J ends were trimmed by 1 base and 8 bases, with 9 bases remaining between them. Germline V lookup: CDR1 SGHNT, CDR2 YYREEE (reference sequence). This CDR3 is 13 amino acids long. CDR3 in amino acids: CASSLWGGEKLFF. CDR3 coding DNA: TGTGCCAGCAGCTTGTGGGGGGGAGAAAAACTGTTTTTT.